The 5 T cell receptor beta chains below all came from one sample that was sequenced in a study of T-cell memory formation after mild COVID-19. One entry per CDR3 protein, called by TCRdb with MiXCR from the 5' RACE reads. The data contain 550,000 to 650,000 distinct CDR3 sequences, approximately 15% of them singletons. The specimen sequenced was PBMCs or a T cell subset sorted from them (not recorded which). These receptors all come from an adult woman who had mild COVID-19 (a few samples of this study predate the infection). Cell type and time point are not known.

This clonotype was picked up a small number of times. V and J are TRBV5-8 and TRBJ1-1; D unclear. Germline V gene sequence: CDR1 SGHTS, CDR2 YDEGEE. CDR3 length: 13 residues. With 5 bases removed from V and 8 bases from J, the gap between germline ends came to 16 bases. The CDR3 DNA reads TGTGCCAGCAGGAAGAGTATCCTCGGGGAAGCTTTCTTT. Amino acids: CASRKSILGEAFF.

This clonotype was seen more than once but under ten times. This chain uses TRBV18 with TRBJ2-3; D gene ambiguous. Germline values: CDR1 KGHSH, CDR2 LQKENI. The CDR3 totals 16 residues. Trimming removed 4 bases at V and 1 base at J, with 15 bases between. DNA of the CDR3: TGTGCCAGCTCACACCCCTCCTCCTCCGGCACAGATACGCAGTATTTT. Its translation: CASSHPSSSGTDTQYF.

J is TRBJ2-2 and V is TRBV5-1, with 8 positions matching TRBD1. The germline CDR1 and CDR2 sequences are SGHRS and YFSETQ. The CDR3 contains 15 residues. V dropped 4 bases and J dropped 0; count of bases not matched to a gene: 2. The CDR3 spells CASSQGQANTGELFF. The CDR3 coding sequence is TGCGCCAGCAGCCAGGGACAGGCGAACACCGGGGAGCTGTTTTTT.

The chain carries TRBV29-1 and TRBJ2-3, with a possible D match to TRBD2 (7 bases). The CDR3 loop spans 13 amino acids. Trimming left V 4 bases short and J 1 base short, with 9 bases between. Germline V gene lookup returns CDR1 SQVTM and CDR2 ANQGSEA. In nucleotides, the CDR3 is TGCAGCGTTGCGGGGGGCGGCACAGATACGCAGTATTTT. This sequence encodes CSVAGGGTDTQYF.

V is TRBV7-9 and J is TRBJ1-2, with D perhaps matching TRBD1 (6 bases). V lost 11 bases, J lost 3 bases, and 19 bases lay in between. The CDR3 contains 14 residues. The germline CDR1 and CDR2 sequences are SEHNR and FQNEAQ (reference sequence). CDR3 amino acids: CAANPRGQDYGYTF. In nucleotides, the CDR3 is TGTGCCGCCAACCCCAGGGGCCAAGACTATGGCTACACCTTC.